The TCR beta chain under discussion was sequenced for a study of control samples from healthy donors and cancer patients. This clone was found once. Sequenced by immunoSEQ multiplex PCR; TCRdb stores in-frame clones only, minus some. The data show around 84,000 clones, with 84% seen just once and 9.5% to 13% held by the top ten. V lost 11 bases and J lost 0, with 14 bases in between. The CDR3 runs 13 residues. Germline CDR1 is MDHEN and CDR2 is SYDVKM. This chain uses TRBV28 with TRBJ2-7; perhaps TRBD1 as D (5 bases). The specimen sequenced was PBMCs. This TCR was recovered from a man aged 55-75 years with head and neck cancer. CDR3 region: CAGTSTASYEQYF. Here the CDR3 DNA reads TGTGCCGGCACCTCGACAGCCTCCTACGAGCAGTACTTC.